The 4 T cell receptor beta chains presented below share a single source sample, sequenced in a study of long-term antiretroviral therapy in people with HIV (dated by TCRdb to between 2021 and 2024). The immunoSEQ hsTCRB v3.0 assay was used at survey level resolution to sequence the TRB variable region. TCRdb took this table from immuneACCESS and kept in-frame rearrangements with V and J called. Such tables lack part of the clones; where checked against another copy, unresolved V genes explain under half of the gap, and the rest is unexplained. For this sample there are 20,000 to 25,000 clones; around 84% appear just once. Together, the top ten hold approximately 4.6% of the sample. The specimen was unsorted PBMCs, collected 1.3 years after starting antiretroviral therapy. These TCRs come from a man between 60 and 75 years old with HIV.

The gene calls are TRBV10-1 and TRBJ2-2, with 12 nucleotides matching TRBD2. The J segment lost 7 bases and the V segment lost 2 bases, leaving 11 bases of the junction unmatched. Germline loops: CDR1 WNHNN, CDR2 SYGVQD (reference sequence). CDR3 length: 18 amino acids. The CDR3 DNA reads TGCGCCAGCAGTGAGCCCGGACTAGCGGGGTCCTCTAACGGGGAGCTGTTTTTT. Its protein is CASSEPGLAGSSNGELFF.

The gene calls are TRBV11-2 and TRBJ2-6; D gene uncertain. Germline CDR1 SGHAT, CDR2 FQNNGV. This CDR3 comprises 15 residues. Trimming took 5 bases from V and 6 from J, leaving 14 bases between them. CDR3 protein: CASSLAAISANVLTF. The CDR3 coding sequence is TGTGCCAGCAGCCTCGCAGCTATATCGGCCAACGTCCTGACTTTC.

The chain is built from TRBV6-1 and TRBJ2-1; 8 bases map to TRBD2. Germline CDR1 MNHNS, CDR2 SASEGT. V lost 5 bases to trimming and J lost 4 bases; unmatched junction nucleotides: 7. The CDR3 has 15 amino acids. CDR3 amino acids: CASSPGLVYYNEQFF. CDR3 nucleotide sequence: TGTGCCAGCAGTCCGGGACTAGTTTATTACAATGAGCAGTTCTTC.

The V gene is TRBV28, the J gene TRBJ2-1; D is ambiguous. From germline, CDR1 is MDHEN and CDR2 SYDVKM. This CDR3 region has 15 residues. V lost 10 bases and J lost 0, with 16 bases in between. The CDR3 nucleotides read TGTGCCACCGCCGGGTTCCCGAGCTCCTACAATGAGCAGTTCTTC. It specifies CATAGFPSSYNEQFF.